This passage covers 18 T cell receptor beta chains from one sample sequenced in a study of T cells in women clearing cervical HPV infection. Profiled with immunoSEQ multiplex PCR; TCRdb holds only in-frame clones, not every one. This repertoire comprises tens of thousands of clones; its ten largest clones make up under 8%. Specimen: blood buffy coat. The receptors shown here come from a woman aged 18 to 75 with a cervical HPV16 infection that either progressed to CIN3+ or cleared (not recorded which).

CDR3 DNA (partial): TGTGCCAGCTCACCGTCCGGGGGGGCCGGAGAGACC. Residues: CASSPSGGAGET. The whole CDR3 protein is CASSPSGGAGETQYF. The chain employs TRBV18 and TRBJ2-5; 8 nucleotides line up with TRBD2. Read coverage stops 3 residues before the CDR3 terminus; the germline J gene supplies the remainder. The V gene end was trimmed by 3 bases and the J gene end by 4 bases; junction bases not matched to a gene: 7. From germline, CDR1 is KGHSH and CDR2 LQKENI. This CDR3 is built from 15 residues.

The CDR3 is CASSQARIGGQETQYF. Incomplete CDR3 DNA: TGTGCCAGCAGCCAAGCTAGGATAGGGGGCCAAGAGACC. The rearrangement uses TRBV14 and TRBJ2-5; a possible D gene is TRBD1 (6 bases). The read ends 3 residues early relative to the CDR3; the germline J gene fills the gap. Germline V gene data show CDR1 as SGHDN and CDR2 as FVKESK. The CDR3 loop spans 16 amino acids. Trimming stripped 1 base from V and 1 base from J, with 13 bases between.

CDR3: CSARRQAGVEAFF. The sequenced CDR3 bases are TGCAGTGCTAGAAGACAGGCAGGGGTTGAA. V is TRBV20-1 and J is TRBJ1-1, with a tentative D call TRBD1 (6 bases). The read terminates 3 residues ahead of where the CDR3 ends, so the germline J gene completes it. This CDR3 is 13 amino acids long. Trimming left V 2 bases short and J 7 bases short, with 14 bases between. Germline CDR1 DFQATT, CDR2 SNEGSKA (reference sequence).

Of note for this clone: From the germline J gene comes the end of the CDR3, since the read stops 3 residues before it. The chain has TRBV4-2 and TRBJ2-7; 8 bases map to TRBD2. The ends lost 4 bases at V and 4 bases at J; junction bases unmatched: 6. The CDR3 loop spans 14 amino acids. In germline, CDR1 is LGHNA, CDR2 YNFKEQ. The part of the CDR3 DNA that was read is TGTGCCAGCAGCCGTAGCGGGGTCGATTACGAG. This sequence encodes CASSRSGVDYE. The CDR3 in full is CASSRSGVDYEQYF.

Comment on this clone: The read ends 3 residues early relative to the CDR3; the germline J gene fills the gap. The genes are TRBV5-1 and TRBJ1-2; 8 bases agree with TRBD1. This CDR3 is built from 16 residues. Trimming removed 2 bases from V and 6 bases from J; junction bases left unmatched: 12. Per germline, CDR1 SGHRS and CDR2 YFSETQ. CDR3 sequence: CASSFETGQGAHGYTF. CDR3 DNA (partial): TGCGCCAGCAGCTTTGAAACTGGACAGGGCGCCCATGGC.

Comment on this clone: With the read ending 3 residues before the CDR3 end, the germline J gene is used to fill in that end. The V call is TRBV5-1, the J call TRBJ1-2; 7 bases line up with TRBD1. There are 15 residues in the CDR3. CDR1 is SGHRS, CDR2 YFSETQ, per germline. V was clipped by 0 bases and J by 4 bases; unmatched bases: 6. The CDR3 bases that were read are TGCGCCAGCAGCTTGGCACGAACAGGGGCCTATGGC. It codes for CASSLARTGAYG. In full, the CDR3 is CASSLARTGAYGYTF.

Of note for this clone: From the germline J gene comes the end of the CDR3, since the read stops 3 residues before it. The chain recombines TRBV5-1 with TRBJ2-3, with TRBD1 matching over 8 bases. Germline lookup yields CDR1 SGHRS and CDR2 YFSETQ. Trimming cost V 5 bases and J 3 bases; bases outside gene matches: 5. CDR3 size: 14 residues. CDR3 residues: CASRQGQVTDTQYF. Incomplete CDR3 DNA: TGCGCCAGCAGACAGGGACAGGTGACAGATACG.

A note on this clone: Read sequence stops 3 residues before the CDR3 end, and the germline J gene provides the missing end. The J gene is TRBJ2-2, the V gene TRBV20-1; D gene uncertain. Germline CDR1 DFQATT, CDR2 SNEGSKA (reference sequence). Deletions cut 1 base from V and 5 bases from J, with 17 bases between. CDR3 length equals 16 residues. The part of the CDR3 DNA that was read is TGCAGTGCTAGAGCCCCGCTAGGTTCCGGTACCGGGGAG. Amino acids: CSARAPLGSGTGE. The complete CDR3 protein is CSARAPLGSGTGELFF.

Concerning this clone: The read gets to within 3 residues of the CDR3 end, and the germline J gene fills in the rest. The rearrangement joins TRBV28 to TRBJ2-5; D is perhaps TRBD2 (6 bases). Germline loops: CDR1 MDHEN, CDR2 SYDVKM. The CDR3 covers 14 residues. The V and J ends lost 7 bases and 3 bases respectively, with 15 bases between them. This chain's CDR3 is CASTPPGGEETQYF. The covered CDR3 bases are TGTGCCAGCACTCCACCTGGAGGGGAAGAGACC.

Points on this clone: The read gets to within 3 residues of the CDR3 end, and the germline J gene fills in the rest. This chain connects TRBV7-9 to TRBJ1-2, with D possibly TRBD1 on 5 matching bases. From germline, CDR1 is SEHNR and CDR2 FQNEAQ (reference sequence). Trimming took 5 bases from V and 7 from J, leaving 11 bases between them. CDR3 length equals 12 residues. CDR3 amino acids: CASSDPRGGYTF. The sequenced part of the CDR3 DNA is TGTGCCAGCAGCGACCCAAGGGGTGGC.

Worth noting for this clone: The read ends 3 residues shy of where the CDR3 ends; the end is completed using the germline J gene. V is TRBV30 and J is TRBJ2-7, with D tentatively TRBD2 (6 bases). The germline CDR1 and CDR2 sequences are GTSNPN and SVGIG (reference sequence). V dropped 5 bases and J dropped 0 bases, with 11 bases sitting between them. The CDR3 covers 13 residues. The part of the CDR3 DNA that was read is TGTGCCTGGGGGACTGCAAGCTCCTACGAG. As protein: CAWGTASSYE. The full CDR3 reads CAWGTASSYEQYF.

Regarding this clone: The read is 3 residues too short to cover the CDR3 end, so that end is filled in from the germline J gene. The chain carries TRBV5-3 and TRBJ2-7; TRBD1 matches at 8 bases. TRBV5-3 is filed as an ORF, its function uncertain. V shed 4 bases, J shed 3 bases, and the junction held 6 bases outside the gene matches. The CDR3 extends over 14 amino acids. The CDR3 spells CARSPSDRDYEQYF. The sequenced CDR3 bases are TGTGCCAGAAGCCCCTCGGACAGGGACTACGAG.

Turning to this clone: The read gets to within 3 residues of the CDR3 end, and the germline J gene fills in the rest. The genes are TRBV6-1 and TRBJ2-1, with no clear D. The CDR3 is made up of 12 amino acids. Trimming cost V 4 bases and J 7 bases, with 8 bases left between them. Germline loops: CDR1 MNHNS, CDR2 SASEGT. Incomplete CDR3 DNA: TGTGCCAGCAGTGGGGCATGGAATGAG. Translating gives CASSGAWNE. The complete CDR3 protein is CASSGAWNEQFF.

Comment on this clone: Sequencing ends 3 residues short of the CDR3 end; the germline J gene provides the rest. The chain is built from TRBV23-1 and TRBJ1-2, with 10 bases that match TRBD1. Being an ORF, TRBV23-1 has a function that is uncertain. There are 17 residues in the CDR3. The covered CDR3 bases are TGCGCCAGCATCGCGACCTGGTGGACAGGGGGTTTGCGAGGC. It is translated as CASIATWWTGGLRG. The complete CDR3 reads CASIATWWTGGLRGYTF.

As regards this clone: From the germline J gene comes the end of the CDR3, since the read stops 3 residues before it. This sequence joins TRBV20-1 and TRBJ2-7; D call uncertain. V was trimmed by 7 bases and J by 3 bases, leaving 16 bases between them. CDR1 and CDR2 (germline): DFQATT, SNEGSKA (reference sequence). CDR3 length equals 13 residues. The CDR3: CSVRAPFYYEQYF. The sequenced CDR3 bases are TGCAGTGTAAGGGCACCCTTCTACTACGAG.

This CDR3 is CASTQDRGNTEAFF. The sequenced CDR3 bases are TGTGCCAGCACTCAGGACAGGGGGAACACTGAA. The chain uses TRBV2 and TRBJ1-1, with 9 nucleotides matching TRBD1. The CDR3 end lies 3 residues beyond the end of the read and is filled in from the germline J gene. In germline, CDR1 is SNHLY, CDR2 FYNNEI. The ends lost 7 bases at V and 1 base at J; junction bases unmatched: 4. This CDR3 comprises 14 residues. Looking up the rest from reference TRBV2 and TRBJ1-1 gives the full variable domain: EPEVTQTPSHQVTQMGQEVILRCVPISNHLYFYWYRQILGQKVEFLVSFYNNEISEKSEIFDDQFSVERPDGSNFTLKIRSTKLEDSAMYFCASTQDRGNTEAFFGQGTRLTVV.

For this clone: Sequencing ends 3 residues short of the CDR3 end; the germline J gene provides the rest. The V and J genes are TRBV7-6 and TRBJ2-7, with 7 nucleotides matching TRBD1. V was pared by 3 bases and J by 2 bases, with 4 bases of the junction left unmatched. Germline CDR1 reads SGHVS; CDR2 reads FNYEAQ. The CDR3 has 14 residues. Incomplete CDR3 DNA: TGTGCCAGCAGCTTGGGACAGAACCCCTACGAG. Translation gives CASSLGQNPYE. The full-length CDR3 reads as CASSLGQNPYEQYF. The full variable domain, in which reference TRBV7-6 and TRBJ2-7 provide the parts outside the CDR3, is GAGVSQSPRYKVTKRGQDVALRCDPISGHVSLYWYRQALGQGPEFLTYFNYEAQQDKSGLPNDRFSAERPEGSISTLTIQRTEQRDSAMYRCASSLGQNPYEQYFGPGTRLTVT.

Turning to this clone: The read gets to within 3 residues of the CDR3 end, and the germline J gene fills in the rest. The chain uses TRBV18 and TRBJ1-1, with 7 bases identical to TRBD1. CDR1 and CDR2 from the germline V gene are KGHSH and LQKENI. This CDR3 spans 15 amino acids. V lost 3 bases to trimming and J lost 0 bases; unmatched junction nucleotides: 4. The sequenced CDR3 bases are TGTGCCAGCTCACCCAGGGACAGCATGAACACTGAA. Encoded protein: CASSPRDSMNTE. The entire CDR3 sequence reads CASSPRDSMNTEAFF.